This TCR beta chain was obtained from a study of blood T cell repertoires in COVID-19. Study-level information: The samples span acute and convalescent COVID-19 from the United States, Italy and Spain.

Only in-frame clones appear in the TCRdb table, and some are missing; sequencing was by immunoSEQ multiplex PCR. The table lists about 180,000 clones, over 75% of them singletons. CDR1 and CDR2 (germline): MNHEY, SMNVEV (reference sequence). This CDR3 has 13 amino acids. J gave up 8 bases and V 4 bases, and 6 bases lay outside the gene matches. This chain connects TRBV27 to TRBJ1-2; 8 bases are shared with TRBD1. The source material was peripheral blood. The source is a woman in her 70s with acute or convalescent COVID-19. This CDR3 is CASSWDRLQGYTF. DNA for the CDR3: TGTGCCAGCAGTTGGGACAGGTTGCAAGGCTACACCTTC.